This TCR beta chain was recorded in a study of cytomegalovirus exposure and HLA in healthy donors. Per germline, CDR1 MDHEN and CDR2 SYDVKM. V shed 10 bases and J 2 bases; nucleotides not matched to a gene: 8. The CDR3 length is 13 residues. PCR used 60 Vbeta primers and 13 Jbeta primers. The assay was immunoSEQ multiplex PCR, and TCRdb's table has in-frame clones only and misses some. The sample lists about 94,000 clones, about three fifths occurring once. Sequencing was performed on PBMCs. The chain recombines TRBV28 with TRBJ2-7; 7 bases map to TRBD1. This sequence was found in a man aged 25-40 years in good health and CMV-seronegative. This chain's CDR3 is CATEGTAAYEQYF. The CDR3 nucleotides read TGTGCCACCGAGGGGACAGCGGCCTACGAGCAGTACTTC.